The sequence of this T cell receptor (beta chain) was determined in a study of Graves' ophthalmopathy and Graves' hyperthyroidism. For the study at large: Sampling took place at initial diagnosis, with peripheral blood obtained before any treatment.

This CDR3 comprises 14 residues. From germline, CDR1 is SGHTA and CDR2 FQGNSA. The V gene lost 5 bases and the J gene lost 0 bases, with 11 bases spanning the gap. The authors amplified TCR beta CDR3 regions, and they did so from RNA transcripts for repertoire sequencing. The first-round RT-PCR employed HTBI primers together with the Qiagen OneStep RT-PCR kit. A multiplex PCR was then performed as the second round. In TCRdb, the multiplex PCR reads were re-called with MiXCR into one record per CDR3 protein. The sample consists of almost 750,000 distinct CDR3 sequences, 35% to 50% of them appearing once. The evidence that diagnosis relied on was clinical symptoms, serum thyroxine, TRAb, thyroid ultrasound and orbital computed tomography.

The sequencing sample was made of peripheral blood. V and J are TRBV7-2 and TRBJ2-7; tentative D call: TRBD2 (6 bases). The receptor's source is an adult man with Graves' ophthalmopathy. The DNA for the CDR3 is TGTGCCAGCAGCCCGTTGACTAGCTCCTACGAGCAGTACTTC. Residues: CASSPLTSSYEQYF.